This TCR beta chain was retrieved from a study of T cell repertoires in cytomegalovirus infection. The wider study: Carrying CMV and the relevant HLA type showed in public TCR beta signatures. Study-wide findings and caveats: Identification of carriers of CMV plus the relevant HLA was achieved through cumulative public TCR beta family frequency. CMV-specific HLA-C-restricted TCR beta clonotypes dominated the ex vivo response.

TCRdb recomputed calls from the reads with MiXCR, one row per CDR3 protein. Of fewer than 550,000 distinct CDR3 sequences detected, about 11% appear once; the ten largest clones hold roughly 10%. Comment on this clonotype: Its target is unknown.

The CDR3 extends over 14 amino acids. V lost 10 bases to trimming and J lost 7 bases, with 17 bases between them. The chain employs TRBV12-3 or TRBV12-4 and TRBJ1-6; D gene ambiguous. Sequencing was carried out using PBMCs. This clonotype originated in a human donor in good health (CMV status not recorded). Some clones in this sample may be carry-over from other donors' samples. The CDR3 DNA is TGTGCCACTACTAATCCCCCCGGGAATTCACCCCTCCACTTT. Protein sequence: CATTNPPGNSPLHF.